This T cell receptor beta chain was identified during a study of OX40 agonist ivuxolimab in advanced cancers. General observations from the study: There were, on average, more expanded clones in CD8+ T cells than in CD4+. Certain nonresponders additionally had low normalized T-cell clonal expansion.

Assay used: immunoSEQ multiplex PCR; TCRdb lists only in-frame clones, some missing. The sample contains tens of thousands of clones, less than 90% of which appear only once. Concerning this clone: Its antigen is undetermined.

Anyone with autoimmune disease history or systemic immunosuppression was excluded. The specimen comprised CD4+ or CD8+ T cells sorted from blood, sampled in a trial of the OX40 agonist ivuxolimab. The TCR comes from an adult with an advanced solid tumor such as melanoma, head and neck, liver or kidney cancer.

The CDR3 protein is CASRFEHSSYEQYF. For the CDR3, the DNA is TGTGCCAGTAGGTTTGAACATAGCTCCTACGAGCAGTACTTC. The chain links TRBV19 to TRBJ2-7, with D unclear. The CDR3 is 14 residues long. Germline CDR1 LNHDA, CDR2 SQIVND (reference sequence). V lost 6 bases and J 0 bases, leaving 12 bases between the germline ends.